The 8 T cell receptor beta chains listed next were all sequenced from one sample in a study of CD8+CD57+ T cells in acquired aplastic anemia. CD8+CD57+ cell expansion had been shown by flow cytometry in patients chosen for sequencing. For CDR3 and TCR beta VDJ profiling, genomic DNA was the template used. From the reads, TCRdb called clonotypes with MiXCR, one entry per CDR3 protein. This table holds under 500,000 distinct CDR3 sequences, about a third found once. Sequencing was carried out using sorted CD4+, CD8+, or CD8+CD57+ T cells (not recorded which) from PBMCs. These receptor sequences come from a human donor with aplastic anemia.

This clonotype was counted between two and nine times. The chain combines TRBV11-1 with TRBJ2-2; the match to TRBD1 covers 7 bases. The CDR3 has 17 residues. The trim removed 1 base at V and 4 bases at J, leaving 9 bases unmatched. Germline V gene sequence: CDR1 SGHAT, CDR2 FQDESV (reference sequence). The CDR3 here is CASSLVVRGKGTGELFF. The CDR3 bases are TGTGCCAGCAGCTTAGTCGTCAGGGGGAAGGGCACCGGGGAGCTGTTTTTT.

In this sample, this clonotype turned up many times. This chain joins TRBV15 and TRBJ1-5, with 8 nucleotides matching TRBD1. CDR3 length: 16 residues. V dropped 7 bases and J dropped 3; count of bases not matched to a gene: 11. Germline CDR1 reads LNHNV; CDR2 reads YYDKDF (reference sequence). Here the CDR3 DNA reads TGTGCCACCACAAGGGTCAGGGGGCCCAACAATCAGCCCCAGCATTTT. Its protein is CATTRVRGPNNQPQHF.

This clonotype was counted between two and nine times. The J gene is TRBJ1-2, the V gene TRBV19; D remains ambiguous. V was shortened by 6 bases and J by 2 bases, with 10 bases between the two germline ends. CDR3 length: 13 amino acids. The V gene's germline CDR1 is LNHDA and CDR2 SQIVND (reference sequence). The chain's CDR3 is CASSPSGNYGYTF. In DNA, the CDR3 is TGTGCCAGTAGCCCAAGCGGGAACTATGGCTACACCTTC.

The chain has TRBV14 and TRBJ1-2; 7 nucleotides align to TRBD1. The CDR3 consists of 16 residues. Unmatched junction bases numbered 14, after V lost 2 bases and J lost 8 bases. Per germline, CDR1 SGHDN and CDR2 FVKESK. The CDR3 loop is CASSQCYRQGGVGYTF. CDR3 nucleotide sequence: TGTGCCAGCAGCCAATGTTACAGACAGGGAGGTGTAGGCTACACCTTC. The full variable domain, its missing parts supplied by reference TRBV14 and TRBJ1-2, is EAGVTQFPSHSVIEKGQTVTLRCDPISGHDNLYWYRRVMGKEIKFLLHFVKESKQDESGMPNNRFLAERTGGTYSTLKVQPAELEDSGVYFCASSQCYRQGGVGYTFGSGTRLTVV.

There are many counts of this clonotype. The V gene is TRBV29-1, the J gene TRBJ1-4; TRBD1 matches 8 bases. Trimming at V came to 0 bases and at J to 8 bases, leaving 5 bases not matched to a gene. The CDR3 runs 14 residues. Germline V gives CDR1 SQVTM, CDR2 ANQGSEA. The CDR3: CSVEDGTGAEKLFF. Written as DNA, the CDR3 is TGCAGCGTTGAAGATGGGACAGGAGCCGAAAAACTGTTTTTT.

This clonotype was observed at least ten times. The chain uses TRBV2 and TRBJ1-4; 9 nucleotides match TRBD1. V gave up 5 bases and J gave up 7 bases; unmatched junction bases: 2. Germline values: CDR1 SNHLY, CDR2 FYNNEI. The CDR3 sequence is 13 residues long. The CDR3 loop is CASSRDRVEKLFF. CDR3 DNA sequence: TGTGCCAGCAGTCGGGACAGGGTTGAAAAACTGTTTTTT.

This clonotype occurred many times. This rearrangement joins TRBV2 to TRBJ1-4; no clear D gene. This CDR3 has 15 amino acids. The V gene's germline CDR1 is SNHLY and CDR2 FYNNEI. V was clipped by 3 bases and J by 8 bases, with 16 bases between them. CDR3: CASSDTPDLAEKLFF. CDR3 DNA: TGTGCCAGCAGTGATACCCCGGACCTAGCAGAAAAACTGTTTTTT.

This clonotype was detected ten times or more. The rearrangement links TRBV2 to TRBJ2-1; TRBD1 aligns across 8 bases. The germline CDR1 and CDR2 sequences are SNHLY and FYNNEI. The CDR3 runs to 14 residues. The V gene end was trimmed by 2 bases and the J gene end by 5 bases; junction bases not matched to a gene: 2. Here the CDR3 reads CASSERDRNNEQFF. The CDR3 coding sequence is TGTGCCAGCAGTGAAAGGGACAGGAACAATGAGCAGTTCTTC.